Here is one T cell receptor beta chain with its context. Isolation of CD8+ and CD4+ T cells was performed negatively, whereas enrichment of TEMRA cells was done by FACS. When the RNA was reverse transcribed, random hexamers were used with an input of roughly 0.5 to 1 ug. TCRdb recomputed calls from the immunoSEQ multiplex PCR reads with MiXCR, one row per CDR3 protein. The table shows 180,000 or so distinct CDR3 sequences, with around 94% occurring only once. This specimen belongs to a study of CD8 T cells in Susac syndrome. CDR3 length: 13 amino acids. Germline V gene lookup returns CDR1 DFQATT and CDR2 SNEGSKA (reference sequence). The V segment lost 5 bases and the J segment 8 bases; nucleotides outside the gene matches: 9.

Sequencing used CD4+ T cells from PBMCs. This TCR derives from a human donor in good health. V usage is TRBV20-1 and J usage is TRBJ1-2; 9 bases fit TRBD1. Here the CDR3 DNA reads TGCAGTGCTCCGGGACAGGGATCGCGAGGCTACACCTTC. Translation gives CSAPGQGSRGYTF.